This T cell receptor (beta chain) stems from a study of shared clonotypes between healthy human individuals (TCRdb year 2020). Broadly, across the study: A couple of women and a few men aged 18 to 49 years were included in the cohort. Per donor, three plates each were used for CD4 naive and CD4 memory, two for CD8 naive, and one for CD8 memory. Blood TCR repertoires of roughly five healthy adults were deeply sequenced to estimate repertoire size and the extent of clonotype sharing between individuals. Libraries were prepared and TCR repertoires were sequenced by different laboratories using diverse techniques, in order to increase sequencing depth and limit assay-specific biases. Between about 0.94 and 8.9 billion PBMCs per donor were obtained by leukapheresis.

Using the deep immunoSEQ assay, multiplex PCR amplified TCR CDR3 regions from genomic DNA. Extracted genomic DNA from each cell subset was spread evenly across all wells of several immunoSEQ 96-well plates, with each plate serving as a replicate. For sorted subsets, each replicate PCR was loaded with approximately 0.2 ug genomic DNA, equivalent to 30,000 to 35,000 T cell genomes. Purified libraries were measured with a Qubit 3.0 fluorometer, size-checked on a Bioanalyzer 2100, and measured again with the KAPA Library Quantification kit. Every immunoSEQ 96-well plate was sequenced on a dedicated single-read 150-cycle Illumina NextSeq 550 flow cell. In the paper's pipeline: Because only junctional sequences without quality scores were contained in the immunoSEQ output, filtering matching that applied to full-length reads could not be performed. To assign V/J genes and CDR3, sequences were annotated against IMGT germline references using PyIR, a Python wrapper for IgBLAST v1.9. Reads were removed for weak V/J assignments (E-value above 1e-6), missing CDR3, stop codons, out-of-frame junctions, or ambiguous translated residues. V3J clonotypes were defined by identical inferred V gene, J gene, and CDR3 amino acid sequence. Percentage overlap between repertoires was computed as shared unique clonotypes divided by the size of the smaller repertoire. RTK rarefaction, the Chao1 estimator, and Recon v2.1 estimates of unobserved clonotypes were used to assess repertoire richness. OLGA was used to compute generation probabilities for all TCRbeta clonotypes that the gDNA method yielded from a handful of donors. Held by TCRdb, this immuneACCESS table contains in-frame sequences only and omits some clones. Under half of the omission traces to an unresolved V gene where checked; the cause of the rest is unknown. Clone size and the V and J calls come from that table; the DNA yielded D and trimming. The sample table shows about 2,500,000 clones, and more than 80% are seen once. The leading ten clones occupy more than 0.12% of the sample.

As to this clone: The antigen it recognizes is unknown. Base quality data are lacking; no much larger clone is found one base away.

On the study overall, not on this receptor specifically: Compared with non-shared clonotypes, the clonotypes found in all four sorted-subset donors had higher generation probabilities. Estimated clonotype richness was generally larger for naive than for memory subsets. The small number of donors limited the genetic and exposure-history diversity represented. Even with the large sequencing depth, rarefaction of the sorted-subset datasets indicated that sequencing was incomplete. Based on pairwise subsampling, the degree of clonotype sharing among donors was expected to be affected by sequencing depth. Across a handful of donors, around 5% of naive CD4, roughly 3.5% of naive CD8, about 2.3% of memory CD4, and about 0.4% of memory CD8 clonotypes were shared. Sampling was restricted to blood, and TCR repertoires in tissue are likely to differ from TCR repertoires in blood.

Relative to germline, V is missing 1 base and J is missing 10 bases, with 5 bases of the junction outside any gene match. CDR1 and CDR2 are read off the germline V gene as SGHRS and YFSETQ. From the cysteine through the phenylalanine, the CDR3 covers 14 amino acids. The kept DNA is CDR3 alone, 42 bases in frame from the first base. The donors were healthy, HIV-negative adults with no recently reported acute infections or vaccinations. Only Caucasian adults living in Nashville, Tennessee, USA were represented among the donors. CD4+ T cells were enriched by magnetic negative selection; naive cells were then positively selected on CD45RA, and the negative fraction formed the memory subset. Blood was obtained by leukapheresis, after which PBMCs were separated by Ficoll-Histopaque density gradient centrifugation and cryopreserved in liquid nitrogen vapor phase. Analytical flow cytometry was used to check the purity and quantity of every magnetically sorted T cell population. From each sorted fraction, genomic DNA was isolated and quantified by UV absorbance on a Nanodrop 2000c.

The chain is assembled from TRBV5-1 and TRBJ2-1; 10 bases in between match TRBD2. The specimen was naive CD4+ T cells sorted from blood. This specimen's cell subset or site label, interpreted: CD45RA+ positively selected. This receptor was taken from a man aged 18 to 29 in good health. The CDR3 region has the sequence CASSLTSGVREQFF. The nucleotide sequence is TGCGCCAGCAGCTTGACTAGCGGGGTGAGAGAGCAGTTCTTC.